The following is a T cell receptor beta chain sequence with its context. V dropped 0 bases and J dropped 14 bases, with 11 bases sitting between them. The CDR3 runs 13 residues. Germline CDR1 reads SGHTA; CDR2 reads FQGNSA. The sample originates from a study of blood T cell repertoires in COVID-19. The data were produced by immunoSEQ multiplex PCR, yet TCRdb's version contains in-frame clones alone and is incomplete. This sample has 65,000 or so clones, with roughly 90% found just once. The chain links TRBV7-2 to TRBJ1-6; D unresolved. The origin of this receptor is a man between 60 and 70 years old with acute or convalescent COVID-19. What was sequenced was peripheral blood. The CDR3 loop is CASSLALRGSLHF. The CDR3 DNA is TGTGCCAGCAGCTTAGCGCTTCGGGGATCCCTCCACTTT.